Listed here is a single T cell receptor beta chain. What antigen it recognizes has not been identified. No much larger clonotype is one base removed from it; base qualities were not supplied. The data stem from a study of T cell repertoires in aging, cancer and after chemotherapy (dated by TCRdb to between 2019 and 2020). At the level of the whole study: Donors were distributed across six age groups ranging from 30 or younger to 70 or older, with at least three individuals included per group. TCR repertoires from healthy donor controls were recorded over periods of several months to years and showed clear clonal overlap between repeated samplings. Around 10 million TCR reads were contained in the full dataset. The study profiled peripheral blood TCR beta repertoires from healthy donors and cancer patients to examine immunoaging and T cell reconstitution after chemotherapy. Alongside around 97 healthy donors serving as a reference group, the cohort included 200 to 250 cancer patients, of whom some 90 had hematological cancers and 110 to 140 had solid cancers. Results and caveats for the whole study, not just this receptor: According to the authors, the repertoire data do not permit conclusions about immunological memory after chemotherapy. In both cancer cohorts, median generation probability rose over the chemotherapy interval, which suggests that the repertoire was reconstituted through rebound thymic output. Untreated patients with hematological or solid cancers showed significantly lower blood TCR diversity and higher clonality than age-matched healthy donors. In healthy donors, the decline in TCR diversity with age was mainly due to loss of richness, whereas in cancer patients loss of evenness also played a role.

TCR beta rearrangements were amplified from genomic DNA isolated from peripheral blood, not from sorted cells or RNA. Rearranged TRB sequences spanning V, D and J segments were amplified in a multiplex touch-down PCR with a mixed TRB-A/B primer pool. Illumina adapters and sample indices were attached to the amplicons in two consecutive PCR reactions using Phusion HS II polymerase. Amplicons were gel-purified with the NucleoSpin Gel and PCR Clean-up kit, then checked with Qubit and an Agilent 2100 Bioanalyzer. Libraries were sequenced on an Illumina MiSeq using 600-cycle, single-indexed, paired-end runs. In the source study's methods: MiXCR versions 2.12 and 3.0.5 were used to process TRB sequences. Each unique CDR3 nucleotide sequence was treated as one clone, and only productive sequences with two or more reads were kept. The repertoire metrics were Shannon diversity, evenness, clonality (defined as one minus evenness), and alpha-parameterized diversity profiles covering alpha 0 to 5. Generation probabilities of clones in paired pre- and post-chemotherapy samples were computed with the IGoR algorithm. TCRdb cleaned the public reads at Q25 with fastp, built clones with MiXCR and kept in-frame beta chains. Entries that share a CDR3 protein sequence are merged under the most common genes and DNA. These V and J calls derive from TCRdb rather than the authors' analysis. The table for this sample lists thousands of distinct CDR3 sequences; about 24% of them were counted only once. 2% to 3% of the sample is in the top ten clones.

This sequence was found in a human donor in good health. Sequencing was performed on blood.

The DNA sequence follows: TGTGCCAGCAGTTACACGGGGGCGCTGAGCAATCAGCCCCAGCATTTT. This translates into CASSYTGALSNQPQHF. This chain is built from TRBV6-2 or TRBV6-3 and TRBJ1-5, with TRBD1 perhaps the D gene, on 6 matching bases. The junction carries 12 bases between V and J, which are trimmed by 2 bases and 1 base respectively. The germline V gene provides CDR1 MNHEY and CDR2 SVGEGT. The CDR3 runs 16 amino acids, cysteine and phenylalanine included. Just the 48-base CDR3 DNA is kept, in frame starting at base 1.